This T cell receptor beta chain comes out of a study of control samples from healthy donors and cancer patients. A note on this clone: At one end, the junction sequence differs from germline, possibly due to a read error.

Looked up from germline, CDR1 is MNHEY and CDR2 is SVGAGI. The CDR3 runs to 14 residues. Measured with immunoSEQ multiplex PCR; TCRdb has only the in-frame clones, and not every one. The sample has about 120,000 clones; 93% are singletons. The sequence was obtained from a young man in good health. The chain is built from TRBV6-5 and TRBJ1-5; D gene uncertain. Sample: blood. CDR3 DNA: TGTGCCAACAGTTCCGTGGTGGCCAATCAGCCCCAGCATTTT. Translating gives CANSSVVANQPQHF.